Below are 30 T cell receptor beta chains sequenced from a single sample in a study of T cell responses to AZD1222 COVID-19 vaccine. Produced via immunoSEQ multiplex PCR; TCRdb's table is partial and in-frame only. The sample has tens of thousands of clones, roughly 87% seen once; the top ten hold roughly a quarter. Sequenced here: peripheral blood, sampled on day 0 of AZD1222 vaccination. The receptor source for this set is an adult in good health.

The V gene is TRBV6-1, the J gene TRBJ1-4; D not resolved. Germline CDR1 is MNHNS and CDR2 is SASEGT. Trimming took off 1 base at V and 7 bases at J, with 16 bases between the two ends. CDR3 size: 16 residues. CDR3: CASSEGTVRFGEKLFF. CDR3 in DNA: TGTGCCAGCAGTGAAGGGACCGTGCGATTTGGTGAAAAACTGTTTTTT.

The chain uses TRBV5-4 and TRBJ2-3; possibly TRBD1 for D (5 bases). Trimming shortened V by 5 bases and J by 2 bases, and 15 bases separated the two germline ends. CDR1 is SGHNT, CDR2 YYREEE, per germline (reference sequence). The CDR3 has 15 residues. The CDR3 loop is CASSSRVSNTDTQYF. For the CDR3, the DNA is TGTGCCAGCAGTTCCAGGGTGTCTAACACAGATACGCAGTATTTT. Full variable domain (rest looked up from reference TRBV5-4 and TRBJ2-3): ETGVTQSPTHLIKTRGQQVTLRCSSQSGHNTVSWYQQALGQGPQFIFQYYREEENGRGNFPPRFSGLQFPNYSSELNVNALELDDSALYLCASSSRVSNTDTQYFGPGTRLTVL.

V usage is TRBV30 and J usage is TRBJ1-6; 7 nucleotides line up with TRBD1. This CDR3 comprises 15 residues. Germline CDR1 GTSNPN, CDR2 SVGIG (reference sequence). DNA of the CDR3: TGTGCTGTCAGGGAGGGGGCAAACTATAATTCACCCCTCCACTTT. Its translation is CAVREGANYNSPLHF. The variable domain in full, with the rest retrieved from reference TRBV30 and TRBJ1-6, is SQTIHQWPATLVQPVGSPLSLECTVEGTSNPNLYWYRQAAGRGLQLLFYSVGIGQISSEVPQNLSASRPQDRQFILSSKKLLLSDSGFYLCAVREGANYNSPLHFGNGTRLTVT.

The chain couples TRBV6-4 to TRBJ2-3; D is unresolved. The germline CDR1 and CDR2 sequences are MRHNA and SNTAGT. The CDR3 runs 11 residues. The germline V and J ends were trimmed by 10 bases and 6 bases, with 11 bases remaining between them. This CDR3 reads CATSQGDTQYF. CDR3 bases: TGTGCCACCTCCCAAGGGGATACGCAGTATTTT.

The rearrangement links TRBV5-1 to TRBJ2-1, with D maybe TRBD1 (6 bases). This CDR3 spans 16 amino acids. Deletions cut 2 bases from V and 2 bases from J, with 14 bases between. CDR1 SGHRS and CDR2 YFSETQ come from the germline V gene. The CDR3 nucleotides are TGCGCCAGCAGCTTCCCAGAGACAGGACCCTACAATGAGCAGTTCTTC. It translates to CASSFPETGPYNEQFF.

About this clone itself: The sample holds other DNA sequences that translate to the same CDR3. The V call is TRBV29-1, the J call TRBJ2-7; 9 positions match TRBD1. Germline V gene lookup returns CDR1 SQVTM and CDR2 ANQGSEA. With 6 bases clipped from V and 4 bases from J, the junction kept 1 base outside the gene matches. CDR3 length: 11 residues. The CDR3 sequence: CSVDRGYEQYF. The CDR3 DNA follows: TGCAGCGTCGACAGGGGGTACGAGCAGTACTTC.

This clone was seen a handful of times. This rearrangement joins TRBV7-9 to TRBJ2-7; D remains ambiguous. This CDR3 has 15 amino acids. Germline V gene sequence: CDR1 SEHNR, CDR2 FQNEAQ (reference sequence). V gave up 5 bases and J gave up 0 bases, with 14 bases separating them. Here the CDR3 DNA reads TGTGCCAGCAGCCTAGGACGGGTAAGCTCCTACGAGCAGTACTTC. This encodes CASSLGRVSSYEQYF.

The genes are TRBV20-1 and TRBJ2-3, with TRBD2 identical over 9 bases. The CDR3 length is 11 residues. J gave up 8 bases and V 6 bases, and 3 bases lay outside the gene matches. The V gene's germline CDR1 is DFQATT and CDR2 SNEGSKA (reference sequence). The CDR3 protein is CSAYSGSTQYF. In nucleotides, the CDR3 is TGCAGTGCCTATAGCGGGAGTACGCAGTATTTT.

Here the CDR3 DNA reads TGTGCCAGCAGTCCTACAGGGACGGACACTGAAGCTTTCTTT. This translates into CASSPTGTDTEAFF. The chain uses TRBV7-9 and TRBJ1-1; weak D call: TRBD1 (6 bases). This CDR3 comprises 14 residues. Per germline, CDR1 SEHNR and CDR2 FQNEAQ (reference sequence). V lost 6 bases and J 3 bases, leaving 14 bases between the germline ends. Full variable domain (missing parts from reference TRBV7-9 and TRBJ1-1): DTGVSQNPRHKITKRGQNVTFRCDPISEHNRLYWYRQTLGQGPEFLTYFQNEAQLEKSRLLSDRFSAERPKGSFSTLEIQRTEQGDSAMYLCASSPTGTDTEAFFGQGTRLTVV.

This clone was found once. The chain has TRBV6-5 and TRBJ1-4; 10 bases are a match to TRBD1. Trimming took 4 bases from V and 8 from J; bases not matched to a gene: 4. CDR1 and CDR2 (germline): MNHEY, SVGAGI. This CDR3 has 14 residues. This CDR3 reads CASSWDRGGEKLFF. CDR3 in DNA: TGTGCCAGCAGTTGGGACAGGGGAGGGGAAAAACTGTTTTTT.

The V and J genes are TRBV19 and TRBJ1-1; D might be TRBD1 (6 bases). V was pared by 3 bases and J by 4 bases, with 21 bases between. The CDR3 runs 17 residues. Germline CDR1 is LNHDA and CDR2 is SQIVND (reference sequence). The CDR3 loop reads CASSIGAQGSWSTEAFF. The CDR3 DNA is TGTGCCAGTAGTATCGGAGCGCAGGGGAGTTGGAGCACTGAAGCTTTCTTT.

J is TRBJ1-2 and V is TRBV5-6; D may be TRBD1 (5 bases). Trimming pared 4 bases from V and 2 bases from J, leaving 15 bases between. The CDR3 length is 15 residues. Germline lookup yields CDR1 SGHDT and CDR2 YYEEEE. The CDR3 DNA is TGTGCCAGCAGCCGACCGGGGACGGCGAACTATGGCTACACCTTC. It specifies CASSRPGTANYGYTF.

The chain has TRBV28 and TRBJ1-1; 7 bases are a match to TRBD1. V gave up 5 bases and J gave up 0 bases; unmatched junction bases: 3. Germline-derived CDR1 and CDR2 are MDHEN and SYDVKM. The CDR3 has 14 residues. The DNA for the CDR3 is TGTGCCAGCAGTCCCGGGACAGTGAACACTGAAGCTTTCTTT. It specifies CASSPGTVNTEAFF.

V gene TRBV7-3 combines with J gene TRBJ2-2, with TRBD2 matching over 12 bases. The germline gives CDR1 SGHTA, CDR2 FQGTGA. This CDR3 spans 17 amino acids. V trimming: 5 bases; J trimming: 4 bases; junction bases outside the gene matches: 8. The CDR3 reads CASSPRLAGVGTGELFF. CDR3 coding DNA: TGTGCCAGCAGCCCCAGACTAGCGGGAGTTGGCACCGGGGAGCTGTTTTTT.

The CDR3 region has the DNA TGTGCCAGTAGTAAGGGACAGCCTAACACTGAAGCTTTCTTT. Encoded protein: CASSKGQPNTEAFF. The chain carries TRBV19 and TRBJ1-1; 7 bases are a match to TRBD1. Germline-derived CDR1 and CDR2 are LNHDA and SQIVND (reference sequence). V was pared by 4 bases and J by 2 bases, with 4 bases of the junction left unmatched. This CDR3 has 14 residues.

The rearrangement uses TRBV18 and TRBJ1-2, with D possibly TRBD1 on 6 matching bases. The CDR3 is made up of 14 amino acids. Germline CDR1 KGHSH, CDR2 LQKENI. Trimming left V 3 bases short and J 4 bases short, with 12 bases between. CDR3: CASSPPSTGYGYTF. CDR3 coding DNA: TGTGCCAGCTCACCTCCCTCGACAGGCTATGGCTACACCTTC.

The V call is TRBV27, the J call TRBJ2-7, with D unresolved. CDR1 MNHEY and CDR2 SMNVEV come from the germline V gene (reference sequence). CDR3 size: 13 residues. V lost 0 bases and J lost 4, with 7 bases in between. The CDR3 is CASSLSPPYEQYF. The CDR3 nucleotides are TGTGCCAGCAGTTTATCACCCCCGTACGAGCAGTACTTC.

The gene calls are TRBV30 and TRBJ1-1; D is uncertain. This CDR3 spans 15 amino acids. CDR1 is GTSNPN, CDR2 SVGIG, per germline (reference sequence). The V and J ends lost 1 base and 3 bases respectively, with 15 bases between them. The CDR3 DNA sequence: TGTGCCTGGAGTGGAACTACATCTCGGGACACTGAAGCTTTCTTT. As protein: CAWSGTTSRDTEAFF.

V gene TRBV28 combines with J gene TRBJ1-5, with D possibly TRBD1 on 5 matching bases. The germline V gene encodes CDR1 MDHEN and CDR2 SYDVKM. There are 11 residues in the CDR3. With 6 bases removed from V and 9 bases from J, the gap between germline ends came to 9 bases. The CDR3 bases are TGTGCCAGCAGCCCCGGGGGGCCCCAGCATTTT. This codes for CASSPGGPQHF.

This clone has just a few counts. The chain joins TRBV19 to TRBJ1-1; TRBD1 agrees at 8 bases. The germline gives CDR1 LNHDA, CDR2 SQIVND (reference sequence). The CDR3 consists of 16 residues. With V trimmed by 3 bases and J by 1 base, 7 bases remained unmatched. The CDR3 bases are TGTGCCAGTAGTATCATTGGGACAGGCCAGAACACTGAAGCTTTCTTT. Translation: CASSIIGTGQNTEAFF.

The J gene is TRBJ2-2, the V gene TRBV5-1; no reliable D call. The CDR3 covers 13 residues. V dropped 7 bases and J dropped 0 bases, with 7 bases sitting between them. The germline gives CDR1 SGHRS, CDR2 YFSETQ. The CDR3 nucleotides are TGCGCCAGCCTCCAAGCGAACACCGGGGAGCTGTTTTTT. This encodes CASLQANTGELFF.

CDR3: CASSGRNSRYNSPLHF. The CDR3 nucleotides are TGTGCCAGCAGCGGACGCAACAGCCGTTATAATTCACCCCTCCACTTT. This rearrangement joins TRBV5-5 to TRBJ1-6; D is unresolved. V was pared by 4 bases and J by 4 bases, with 15 bases between. The germline V gene has CDR1 SGHKS and CDR2 YYEKEE (reference sequence). CDR3 length equals 16 residues.

This clone was seen only once. The chain carries TRBV7-9 and TRBJ2-2; tentatively, D is TRBD2 (5 bases). The germline V and J ends were trimmed by 5 bases and 5 bases, with 12 bases remaining between them. CDR1 and CDR2 (germline): SEHNR, FQNEAQ (reference sequence). This CDR3 contains 14 residues. Here the CDR3 reads CASSPDGGTGELFF. CDR3 coding DNA: TGTGCCAGCAGCCCAGACGGAGGAACCGGGGAGCTGTTTTTT.

J is TRBJ1-1 and V is TRBV5-1; 9 nucleotides align to TRBD1. The V gene's germline CDR1 is SGHRS and CDR2 YFSETQ. The ends lost 3 bases at V and 4 bases at J; junction bases unmatched: 4. The CDR3 consists of 14 residues. CDR3: CASSSGQGPTEAFF. The CDR3 DNA reads as TGCGCCAGCAGCTCGGGACAGGGCCCCACTGAAGCTTTCTTT.

The chain combines TRBV5-5 with TRBJ1-6; 8 bases are shared with TRBD1. J lost 7 bases, V lost 4 bases, and 1 base had no gene match. CDR1 SGHKS and CDR2 YYEKEE come from the germline V gene (reference sequence). The CDR3 loop spans 13 amino acids. CDR3 nucleotide sequence: TGTGCCAGCAGCAGGGACAGGAATTCACCCCTCCACTTT. The encoded protein is CASSRDRNSPLHF.

This clone has only a few counts. The J gene is TRBJ1-4, the V gene TRBV5-1, with 8 bases aligning to TRBD1. The J segment lost 7 bases and the V segment lost 3 bases, leaving 8 bases of the junction unmatched. The CDR3 sequence is 15 residues long. Germline V CDR1 and CDR2: SGHRS, YFSETQ. CDR3 bases: TGCGCCAGCAGCTCGGCTACAGGGGGGAGTGAAAAACTGTTTTTT. It specifies CASSSATGGSEKLFF.

V is TRBV19 and J is TRBJ2-3; 11 nucleotides match TRBD2. J gave up 2 bases and V 3 bases, and 10 bases lay outside the gene matches. Germline values: CDR1 LNHDA, CDR2 SQIVND (reference sequence). The CDR3 sequence is 18 residues long. The CDR3 DNA reads as TGTGCCAGTAGTATGAGACTAGCGGGGCGGCGATACACAGATACGCAGTATTTT. It encodes CASSMRLAGRRYTDTQYF.

The chain recombines TRBV5-1 with TRBJ1-6; 8 bases are a match to TRBD1. Germline V lookup: CDR1 SGHRS, CDR2 YFSETQ. The CDR3 is 15 amino acids. V gave up 0 bases and J gave up 7 bases; unmatched junction bases: 3. In nucleotides, the CDR3 is TGCGCCAGCAGCTTGGCGGGACAGGCGAATTCACCCCTCCACTTT. It is translated as CASSLAGQANSPLHF.

Only one count was recorded for this clone. The chain combines TRBV5-8 with TRBJ1-5, with unresolved D. Trimming shortened V by 0 bases and J by 4 bases, and 14 bases separated the two germline ends. The CDR3 loop spans 16 amino acids. Germline lookup yields CDR1 SGHTS and CDR2 YDEGEE. CDR3 sequence: CASSLGRNLRNQPQHF. For the CDR3, the DNA is TGTGCCAGCAGCTTGGGACGGAACCTTAGGAATCAGCCCCAGCATTTT.

V and J are TRBV28 and TRBJ2-3; 8 bases agree with TRBD2. The CDR3 contains 15 residues. Per the germline V gene, CDR1 is MDHEN and CDR2 is SYDVKM. V trimming: 6 bases; J trimming: 4 bases; junction bases outside the gene matches: 9. The CDR3 nucleotides read TGTGCCAGCAGCGTTACCGTAGCGGGATCAGATACGCAGTATTTT. It encodes CASSVTVAGSDTQYF.